Presented here are 7 T cell receptor beta chains from one specimen sequenced in a study of CD4 T cells in relation to SARS-CoV-2 and coronaviruses. For these receptors, no antigen is known. TCRdb keeps only in-frame clones here, not all; method: immunoSEQ multiplex PCR. The data contain 43,000 or so clones, roughly 87% of them singletons. The sequenced sample consisted of naive CD4+ T cells from PBMCs, cultured in vitro. Noted subset: naive CD4+ T cells isolated by negative enrichment. These receptors came from an adult with COVID-19.

The chain links TRBV27 to TRBJ2-3; 7 nucleotides line up with TRBD2. V lost 3 bases to trimming and J lost 5 bases; unmatched junction nucleotides: 14. The CDR3 is made up of 17 amino acids. The V gene's germline CDR1 is MNHEY and CDR2 SMNVEV (reference sequence). CDR3 sequence: CASSFAYRAGFKDTQYF. CDR3 bases: TGTGCCAGCAGTTTTGCGTACCGAGCGGGATTTAAAGATACGCAGTATTTT.

This chain joins TRBV28 and TRBJ2-2; TRBD2 matches 7 bases. The germline CDR1 and CDR2 sequences are MDHEN and SYDVKM. Germline trimming cut 7 bases from V and 5 bases from J; bases unmatched to any gene: 7. The CDR3 has 14 residues. The CDR3 coding sequence is TGTGCCAGCAACCGGCGGGAGTTGACCGGGGAGCTGTTTTTT. Amino acids: CASNRRELTGELFF.

The chain links TRBV19 to TRBJ2-7; 8 bases map to TRBD2. The ends lost 4 bases at V and 2 bases at J; junction bases unmatched: 4. From germline, CDR1 is LNHDA and CDR2 SQIVND (reference sequence). This CDR3 is built from 14 residues. The CDR3 region has the DNA TGTGCCAGTAGTAGACTAGCGAGCACCTACGAGCAGTACTTC. Its protein product is CASSRLASTYEQYF.

The chain carries TRBV27 and TRBJ2-2; TRBD2 matches at 7 bases. After removal of 0 bases from V and 2 bases from J, the junction contained 6 bases not matched to a gene. Germline CDR1 and CDR2: MNHEY and SMNVEV (reference sequence). The CDR3 totals 17 residues. In DNA form, the CDR3 reads TGTGCCAGCAGTTTATCGGTAGGACTAGTCAACACCGGGGAGCTGTTTTTT. As protein: CASSLSVGLVNTGELFF.

The chain uses TRBV19 and TRBJ2-1; D could derive from TRBD1 or TRBD2 (6 bases each). The germline CDR1 and CDR2 sequences are LNHDA and SQIVND (reference sequence). Trimming took off 0 bases at V and 3 bases at J, with 9 bases between the two ends. This CDR3 comprises 15 residues. Here the CDR3 DNA reads TGTGCCAGTAGTATAGACGGAGGGGGCTACAATGAGCAGTTCTTC. The encoded protein is CASSIDGGGYNEQFF.

The V and J genes are TRBV7-9 and TRBJ2-2; 8 bases map to TRBD1. There are 16 residues in the CDR3. CDR1 and CDR2 (germline): SEHNR, FQNEAQ (reference sequence). J was trimmed by 6 bases and V by 2 bases; bases with no gene match: 8. The CDR3 coding sequence is TGTGCCAGCAGCTTAATGGCAGGGGGCAGGTCCGGGGAGCTGTTTTTT. It encodes CASSLMAGGRSGELFF.

The V gene is TRBV5-8, the J gene TRBJ2-1; no clear D. CDR3 length equals 14 residues. Germline V gives CDR1 SGHTS, CDR2 YDEGEE. Between the trimmed V and J ends, which lost 0 bases and 7 bases, there was a span of 11 bases. Here the CDR3 reads CASSLEAPWNEQFF. The CDR3 DNA sequence: TGTGCCAGCAGCTTGGAGGCCCCTTGGAATGAGCAGTTCTTC.